The next 16 T cell receptor beta chains were all read from a single sample in a study of blood T cell repertoires in COVID-19. Generated by immunoSEQ multiplex PCR, the TCRdb table keeps only in-frame clones and is missing some. Seen here are about 140,000 clones, around 86% observed once, and the top ten hold around 1.5%. The sequenced material came from peripheral blood. Every receptor here comes from a human donor in a cohort sampled during active COVID-19.

The chain employs TRBV30 and TRBJ1-1, with no clear D. Per germline, CDR1 GTSNPN and CDR2 SVGIG (reference sequence). CDR3 length: 14 amino acids. Trimming took 0 bases from V and 11 from J, leaving 19 bases between them. This CDR3 reads CAWSVLREGGSAFF. In DNA, the CDR3 is TGTGCCTGGAGTGTACTAAGGGAGGGAGGTTCGGCTTTCTTT.

This chain links TRBV6-5 with TRBJ1-1, with 8 bases matching TRBD1. The junction had 5 bases not matched to a gene; V was cut back by 6 bases and J by 8 bases. The CDR3 is 12 residues long. Germline values: CDR1 MNHEY, CDR2 SVGAGI. CDR3 amino acids: CASRDRVGEAFF. The CDR3 DNA follows: TGTGCCAGCAGGGACAGGGTCGGGGAAGCTTTCTTT.

The V call is TRBV5-5, the J call TRBJ2-1; perhaps TRBD1 as D (6 bases). This CDR3 spans 15 amino acids. The germline V gene encodes CDR1 SGHKS and CDR2 YYEKEE (reference sequence). V dropped 0 bases and J dropped 5 bases, with 12 bases sitting between them. The CDR3 nucleotides read TGTGCCAGCAGCTTGGGGGGGCCTAGTCACAATGAGCAGTTCTTC. Translating it yields CASSLGGPSHNEQFF.

The V gene is TRBV18, the J gene TRBJ1-5, with D uncertain. There are 13 residues in the CDR3. Germline V CDR1 and CDR2: KGHSH, LQKENI. Trimming removed 3 bases at V and 4 bases at J, with 7 bases between. The CDR3: CASSPSGNQPQHF. DNA for the CDR3: TGTGCCAGCTCACCGTCAGGTAATCAGCCCCAGCATTTT.

The chain has TRBV5-1 and TRBJ2-3; D may be TRBD2 (5 bases). CDR1 is SGHRS and CDR2 is YFSETQ in the germline V gene. V was cut by 0 bases and J by 1 base, with 12 bases left in between. The CDR3 covers 16 residues. The CDR3 DNA reads as TGCGCCAGCAGCTTGGGTGCGGGCCTCGGCACAGATACGCAGTATTTT. This encodes CASSLGAGLGTDTQYF.

The rearrangement links TRBV5-1 to TRBJ2-5, with 7 bases identical to TRBD2. The CDR3 is 15 amino acids. From germline, CDR1 is SGHRS and CDR2 YFSETQ. The V gene end was trimmed by 4 bases and the J gene end by 4 bases; junction bases not matched to a gene: 10. CDR3 nucleotide sequence: TGCGCCAGCAGCCTCGGCGGAGTAGCGGGAGAGACCCAGTACTTC. Its protein product is CASSLGGVAGETQYF.

The V call is TRBV7-2, the J call TRBJ1-5; D may be TRBD1 (6 bases). The CDR3 length is 13 residues. Trimming pared 5 bases from V and 9 bases from J, leaving 14 bases between. Germline V gene sequence: CDR1 SGHTA, CDR2 FQGNSA. The CDR3 sequence: CASSPTGPAPQHF. The CDR3 DNA follows: TGTGCCAGCAGCCCCACAGGGCCCGCGCCCCAGCATTTT.

The V call is TRBV5-1, the J call TRBJ1-6; tentatively, D is TRBD1 (6 bases). Trimming removed 4 bases from V and 10 bases from J, with 18 bases in between. Germline-derived CDR1 and CDR2 are SGHRS and YFSETQ. The CDR3 has 15 amino acids. The CDR3 here is CASSRDTPPDSPLHF. CDR3 bases: TGCGCCAGCAGCCGGGACACCCCACCGGACTCACCCCTCCACTTT.

The chain employs TRBV6-5 and TRBJ2-2; 7 bases map to TRBD1. V shed 7 bases and J 0 bases; nucleotides not matched to a gene: 5. The CDR3 runs to 15 residues. Germline CDR1 is MNHEY and CDR2 is SVGAGI. The CDR3 DNA follows: TGTGCCAGCACCCCGGGACAGCCGAACACCGGGGAGCTGTTTTTT. It translates to CASTPGQPNTGELFF.

This rearrangement joins TRBV7-8 to TRBJ1-1; 8 bases are shared with TRBD1. This CDR3 is 15 amino acids long. Germline CDR1 and CDR2: SGHVS and FQNEAQ. V was pared by 5 bases and J by 4 bases, with 9 bases of the junction left unmatched. The CDR3 DNA reads TGTGCCAGCAGCGCCCCGACAGGGGTGGTCACTGAAGCTTTCTTT. Translated: CASSAPTGVVTEAFF.

This chain connects TRBV19 to TRBJ1-4, with 7 positions matching TRBD1. The CDR3 is 13 amino acids. CDR1 is LNHDA and CDR2 is SQIVND in the germline V gene (reference sequence). V lost 7 bases to trimming and J lost 8 bases; unmatched junction nucleotides: 7. This CDR3 reads CASKTGPEEKLFF. The CDR3 DNA sequence: TGTGCCAGTAAGACAGGGCCCGAGGAAAAACTGTTTTTT.

The V and J genes are TRBV2 and TRBJ2-7, with 7 bases fitting TRBD2. The germline V gene has CDR1 SNHLY and CDR2 FYNNEI. The CDR3 has 13 residues. Losses at the gene ends were 2 bases for V and 3 bases for J; bases not matched to a gene: 1. The CDR3, as DNA: TGTGCCAGCAGTGAACAGCGGGACTACGAGCAGTACTTC. It encodes CASSEQRDYEQYF.

The chain is built from TRBV5-1 and TRBJ2-2; D is unclear. The CDR3 is made up of 16 amino acids. Deletions cut 0 bases from V and 2 bases from J, with 11 bases between. Germline V gene data show CDR1 as SGHRS and CDR2 as YFSETQ. CDR3 DNA sequence: TGCGCCAGCAGCTTGGCCGGAGTATTCAACACCGGGGAGCTGTTTTTT. It codes for CASSLAGVFNTGELFF.

The CDR3 reads CASSQDEDYGYTF. The CDR3 DNA is TGTGCCAGCAGCCAAGATGAGGACTATGGCTACACCTTC. This rearrangement joins TRBV3-1 (or the pseudogene TRBV3-2) to TRBJ1-2; D remains ambiguous. CDR3 length: 13 residues. V shed 0 bases and J shed 3 bases, with 5 bases lying between them. From germline, CDR1 is LGHDT and CDR2 YNNKEL (reference sequence).

The chain joins TRBV7-3 to TRBJ2-2, with D tentatively TRBD1 (6 bases). Trimming took off 5 bases at V and 5 bases at J, with 12 bases between the two ends. CDR1 and CDR2 (germline): SGHTA, FQGTGA. This CDR3 comprises 14 residues. CDR3 loop: CASSAIQGTGELFF. The CDR3 bases are TGTGCCAGCAGCGCCATCCAGGGGACCGGGGAGCTGTTTTTT.

The V call is TRBV4-2, the J call TRBJ2-7; a weak D match, TRBD1 (5 bases). Germline assignment: CDR1 LGHNA and CDR2 YNFKEQ. This CDR3 has 16 amino acids. Trimming took 2 bases from V and 3 from J, leaving 17 bases between them. Here the CDR3 reads CASSQTDSESRYEQYF. The CDR3 DNA sequence: TGTGCCAGCAGCCAAACCGACAGCGAATCTCGCTACGAGCAGTACTTC.